The present T cell receptor beta chain was sequenced within a study of shared clonotypes between healthy human individuals (dated by TCRdb to about 2020). Regarding the study in general: Three men and a couple of women, aged 18 to 49 years, made up the cohort. Per donor, three plates each were used for CD4 naive and CD4 memory, two for CD8 naive, and one for CD8 memory. Blood TCR repertoires of roughly five healthy adults were deeply sequenced to estimate repertoire size and the extent of clonotype sharing between individuals. Different laboratories and diverse techniques were used to prepare libraries and sequence TCR repertoires, to increase sequencing depth and limit assay-specific biases. Leukapheresis yielded between about 0.85 and 9 billion PBMCs per donor. What the authors observed across the whole study: Around 5% of naive CD4, 3.5% of naive CD8, 2.3% of memory CD4, and roughly 0.4% of memory CD8 clonotypes were shared across several donors. Incomplete sequencing was indicated by rarefaction of sorted-subset datasets, despite the large sequencing depth. Naive subsets generally had larger estimated clonotype richness than memory subsets. The genetic and exposure-history diversity represented was limited by the small number of donors. Clonotypes shared by all four sorted-subset donors showed higher generation probabilities than non-shared clonotypes. Sampling was restricted to blood, and TCR repertoires in tissues likely differ from the TCR repertoires found in blood. Pairwise subsampling led to the expectation that sequencing depth would affect the degree of clonotype sharing among donors.

Using the deep immunoSEQ assay, multiplex PCR amplified TCR CDR3 regions from genomic DNA. Genomic DNA extracted from each cell subset was distributed evenly over all wells of several immunoSEQ 96-well plates, and each plate served as one replicate. For sorted subsets, each replicate PCR was loaded with approximately 200 ng genomic DNA, equivalent to 30,000 or so T cell genomes. The purified libraries were quantified using a Qubit 3.0 fluorometer, sized with a Bioanalyzer 2100, and then quantified again using the KAPA Library Quantification kit. Each immunoSEQ 96-well plate was sequenced on its own single-read 150-cycle Illumina NextSeq 550 flow cell. Per the authors' processing: The immunoSEQ output contained only junctional sequences without quality scores, so filtering could not match that applied to full-length reads. Sequences were annotated with PyIR, a Python wrapper for IgBLAST v1.9, using IMGT germline references to assign V/J genes and CDR3. Reads with weak V/J assignments (E-value above 1e-6), missing CDR3, stop codons, out-of-frame junctions, or ambiguous translated residues were removed. V3J clonotypes were defined as sequences sharing the same inferred V gene, J gene, and CDR3 amino acid sequence. Percentage overlap between repertoires was computed as shared unique clonotypes divided by the size of the smaller repertoire. Three approaches were used to assess repertoire richness: RTK rarefaction, the Chao1 estimator, and Recon v2.1 estimates of unobserved clonotypes. Generation probabilities for all TCRbeta clonotypes obtained by the gDNA method from a handful of donors were computed using OLGA. TCRdb re-hosts the immuneACCESS table, in-frame sequences only. Its copies lack some clones; in the studies checked, an unresolved V gene accounts for under half of them, and the cause for the rest is not known. V, J and clone size are those of that table, while D and trimming were read from the DNA. Counted in this sample were 1.4 million to 1.5 million clones; roughly 96% of them appeared once. Roughly 1.2% of the sample lies in the top ten.

V is clipped by 7 bases and J by 6 bases, and the sequence between their germline boundaries is 16 bases long. Per the germline V gene, MDHEN is the CDR1 and SYDVKM is the CDR2. The CDR3 numbers 14 residues from cysteine through phenylalanine. This entry keeps only the CDR3 DNA: 42 bases, framed from base 1. About this clone: No antigen is known for it. Per-base quality was not reported, and no clone a single base away is much larger than it.

Healthy HIV-negative adults with no recently reported acute infections or vaccinations were included as donors. Every donor was a Caucasian adult living in Nashville, Tennessee, USA. CD4+ T cells were enriched by magnetic negative selection, after which naive cells were positively selected on CD45RA and the negative fraction was taken as the memory subset. Blood was obtained by leukapheresis, after which PBMCs were separated by Ficoll-Histopaque density gradient centrifugation and cryopreserved in liquid nitrogen vapor phase. Analytical flow cytometry was used to check the purity and quantity of each magnetically sorted T cell population. Genomic DNA was isolated from each sorted fraction and quantified by UV absorbance on a Nanodrop 2000c.

This receptor was obtained from a man aged 25-45 years in good health. The rearranged chain carries TRBV28 and TRBJ1-5, with no confidently assigned D gene. The sequencing sample was made of naive CD4+ T cells sorted from blood. Reading the label with the study, this specimen's cell subset or site is: CD45RA+ positively selected. The DNA reads TGTGCCAGCAATGGTATGGGATTTTTTCAGCCCCAGCATTTT. Its amino acids are CASNGMGFFQPQHF.